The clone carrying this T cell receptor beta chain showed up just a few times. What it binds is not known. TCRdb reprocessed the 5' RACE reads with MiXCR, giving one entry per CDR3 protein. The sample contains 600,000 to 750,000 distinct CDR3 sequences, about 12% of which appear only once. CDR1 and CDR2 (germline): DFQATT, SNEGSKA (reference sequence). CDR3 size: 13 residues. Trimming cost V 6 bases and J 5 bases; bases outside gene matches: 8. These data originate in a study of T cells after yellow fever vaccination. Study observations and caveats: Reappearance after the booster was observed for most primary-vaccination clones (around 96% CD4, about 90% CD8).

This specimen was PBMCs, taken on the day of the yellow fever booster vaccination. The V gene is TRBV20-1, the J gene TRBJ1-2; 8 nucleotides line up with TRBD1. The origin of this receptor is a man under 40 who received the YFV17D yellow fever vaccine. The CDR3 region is CSAPGQGGYGYTF. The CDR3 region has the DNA TGCAGTGCCCCCGGACAGGGTGGGTATGGCTACACCTTC.